This T cell receptor beta chain was identified during a study of shared T cell receptors in the human thymus. Produced via immunoSEQ multiplex PCR; TCRdb's table is partial and in-frame only. The sample shows roughly 550,000 clones, 75% to 85% of them seen only once. In germline, CDR1 is MNHEY, CDR2 SMNVEV (reference sequence). V dropped 8 bases and J dropped 8 bases, with 25 bases sitting between them. The CDR3 length is 16 residues. These data were likewise used in another study, on human thymus T cells. From that study: All donors were healthy Finnish infants who were undergoing corrective surgery to treat congenital heart defects. Resections that were taken during corrective heart surgery supplied the thymus tissue. Across thymic and blood repertoires, the usage of V and J genes appeared to be biased. Thymic repertoires from unrelated individuals overlapped highly, related research reported.

This chain joins TRBV27 and TRBJ2-1; no reliable D call. Input material: thymocytes. This TCR derives from a boy under two years old with a congenital heart defect. In nucleotides, the CDR3 is TGTGCCAGCTCAACCCACCGCCTAGACCAAATGGATGAGCAGTTCTTC. This codes for CASSTHRLDQMDEQFF.